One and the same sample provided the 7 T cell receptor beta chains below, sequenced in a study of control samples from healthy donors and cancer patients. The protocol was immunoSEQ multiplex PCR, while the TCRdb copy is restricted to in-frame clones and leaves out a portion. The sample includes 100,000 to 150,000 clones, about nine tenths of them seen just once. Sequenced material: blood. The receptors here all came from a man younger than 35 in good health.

The CDR3 sequence is CASSSPTATSYEQYF. The CDR3 DNA reads TGTGCCAGCAGCTCCCCGACAGCAACCTCCTACGAGCAGTACTTC. V gene TRBV7-9 combines with J gene TRBJ2-7; a weak D match, TRBD1 (5 bases). Trimming took off 4 bases at V and 0 bases at J, with 13 bases between the two ends. Germline assignment: CDR1 SEHNR and CDR2 FQNEAQ (reference sequence). The length of the CDR3 is 15 residues.

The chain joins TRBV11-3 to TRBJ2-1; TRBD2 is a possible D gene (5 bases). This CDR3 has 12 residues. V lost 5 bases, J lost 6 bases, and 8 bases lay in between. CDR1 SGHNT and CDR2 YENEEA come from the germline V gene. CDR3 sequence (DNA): TGTGCCAGCAGCCTCACTAGCAATGAGCAGTTCTTC. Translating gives CASSLTSNEQFF. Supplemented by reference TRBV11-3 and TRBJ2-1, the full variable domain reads EAGVVQSPRYKIIEKKQPVAFWCNPISGHNTLYWYLQNLGQGPELLIRYENEEAVDDSQLPKDRFSAERLKGVDSTLKIQPAELGDSAVYLCASSLTSNEQFFGPGTRLTVL.

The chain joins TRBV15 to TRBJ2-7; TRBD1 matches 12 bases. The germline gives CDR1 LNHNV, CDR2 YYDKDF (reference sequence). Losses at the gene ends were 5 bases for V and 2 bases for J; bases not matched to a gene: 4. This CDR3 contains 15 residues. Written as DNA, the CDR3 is TGTGCCACCAGCGGGGGACAGGGGGCAACCTACGAGCAGTACTTC. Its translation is CATSGGQGATYEQYF.

The CDR3 here is CASSFGQGIGQLFF. The DNA for the CDR3 is TGTGCCAGCAGCTTCGGACAGGGGATCGGTCAACTGTTTTTT. V gene TRBV11-3 combines with J gene TRBJ1-4, with 9 bases lining up with TRBD1. CDR3 length: 14 residues. The V gene end was trimmed by 3 bases and the J gene end by 12 bases; junction bases not matched to a gene: 8. Looked up from germline, CDR1 is SGHNT and CDR2 is YENEEA. Drawing the rest from reference TRBV11-3 and TRBJ1-4, the complete variable domain is EAGVVQSPRYKIIEKKQPVAFWCNPISGHNTLYWYLQNLGQGPELLIRYENEEAVDDSQLPKDRFSAERLKGVDSTLKIQPAELGDSAVYLCASSFGQGIGQLFFGSGTQLSVL.

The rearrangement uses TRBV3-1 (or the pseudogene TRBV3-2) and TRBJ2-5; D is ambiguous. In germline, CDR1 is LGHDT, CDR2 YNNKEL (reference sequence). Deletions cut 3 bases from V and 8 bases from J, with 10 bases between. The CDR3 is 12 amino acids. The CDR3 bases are TGTGCCAGCAGCCAGGCGGTTGGTACCCAGTACTTC. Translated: CASSQAVGTQYF.

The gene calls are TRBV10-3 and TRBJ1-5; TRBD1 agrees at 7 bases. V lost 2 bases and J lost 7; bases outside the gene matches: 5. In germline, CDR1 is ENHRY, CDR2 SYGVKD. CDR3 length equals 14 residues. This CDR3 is CAISEGGGGQPQHF. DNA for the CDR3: TGTGCCATCAGTGAGGGAGGGGGCGGGCAGCCCCAGCATTTT.

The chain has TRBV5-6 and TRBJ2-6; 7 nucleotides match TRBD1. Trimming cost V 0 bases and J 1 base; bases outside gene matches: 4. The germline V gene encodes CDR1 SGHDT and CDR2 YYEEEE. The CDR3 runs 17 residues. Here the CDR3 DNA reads TGTGCCAGCAGCTTGGAAGGGACAGCGTCTGGGGCCAACGTCCTGACTTTC. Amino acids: CASSLEGTASGANVLTF.